The TCR beta chain under discussion was sequenced for a study of blood T cells in healthy people across ages. General study findings and limits: The donors' CMV status was not determined, possibly confounding changes in expanded clonotypes. The fall in TCR beta diversity per million T cells was roughly linear with age.

Using a J-beta primer mix together with a sample-barcoded 5' primer, a second PCR was run for 7 to 11 cycles. Any given sample supplied a minimum of 3 million CDR3-containing paired-end reads. From the 5' RACE reads, TCRdb called clonotypes with MiXCR, one entry per CDR3 protein. The sample holds 750,000 to 950,000 distinct CDR3 sequences, around 24% seen once. Germline V CDR1 and CDR2: SGHRS, YFSETQ. CDR3 size: 13 residues. Comments on this clonotype: Its matching antigen is unknown. Mismatch with germline at one junction end may stem from a read error.

This sample was also put to use in a study of T cells of mothers and their children. This second study notes: The people who donated were a few healthy Caucasian mothers and their six children.

The rearrangement joins TRBV5-1 to TRBJ2-5; TRBD1 matches at 7 bases. The J call is uncertain, as TRBJ2-7 better fits the DNA end. Sequenced material: blood. The TCR originated in a boy aged 5-17 years in good health. CDR3 sequence reads: CASSPWTGDEQYF. CDR3 nucleotide sequence: TGTGCCAGCAGCCCCTGGACAGGTGACGAGCAGTACTTC.